The rows below give T cell receptor beta chains drawn from one sample of a study of blood T cell repertoires in COVID-19. TCRdb's copy holds only in-frame clones and misses some; the assay was immunoSEQ multiplex PCR. This table has approximately 310,000 clones, roughly nine tenths appearing once. Sequenced input: PBMCs or T cells enriched from blood (not recorded which). All receptors derive from a man aged 60 to 69 who had recovered from COVID-19. Both conserved end residues are part of each CDR3. D genes are given only for firm matches.

d_call,j_call,v_call,cdr3_aa,cdr3_nt
-,TRBJ1-2,TRBV27,CASSLYRDTPLGYTF,TGTGCCAGCAGTTTATACCGGGACACCCCACTTGGCTACACCTTC
-,TRBJ2-1,TRBV5-6,CASSPGLSSYNEQFF,TGTGCCAGCAGCCCGGGACTTTCATCCTACAATGAGCAGTTCTTC
TRBD1,TRBJ2-2,TRBV5-4,CASRLTGGNTGELFF,TGTGCCAGCAGACTAACAGGGGGTAACACCGGGGAGCTGTTTTTT
-,TRBJ2-5,TRBV15,CATSRDISTLETQYF,TGTGCCACCAGCAGAGATATTAGCACGCTCGAGACCCAGTACTTC
TRBD1,TRBJ2-1,TRBV19,CASRLSGRGLYNEQFF,TGTGCCAGTAGATTATCGGGAAGGGGGCTATACAATGAGCAGTTCTTC
-,TRBJ2-3,TRBV29-1,CSVGRGRTTTDTQYF,TGCAGCGTTGGGAGGGGGCGGACTACCACAGATACGCAGTATTTT
-,TRBJ1-1,TRBV7-2,CASSQGPQGEAFF,TGTGCCAGCAGCCAGGGTCCGCAAGGTGAAGCTTTCTTT
TRBD2,TRBJ2-1,TRBV4-1,CASSPTSGSYNEQFF,TGCGCCAGCAGCCCTACTAGCGGCTCCTACAATGAGCAGTTCTTC
-,TRBJ2-7,TRBV11-2,CASSLDIGTTEQYF,TGTGCCAGCAGCTTAGATATAGGGACAACCGAGCAGTACTTC
-,TRBJ2-1,TRBV15,CATSRDSASGTNEQFF,TGTGCCACCAGCAGAGATTCTGCGAGCGGAACCAATGAGCAGTTCTTC
TRBD2,TRBJ2-2,TRBV28,CASSPHGLANTGELFF,TGTGCCAGCAGTCCGCACGGACTAGCGAACACCGGGGAGCTGTTTTTT
-,TRBJ1-4,TRBV7-9,CASSSSPGGEKLFF,TGTGCCAGCAGCTCTAGCCCGGGTGGAGAAAAACTGTTTTTT
TRBD2,TRBJ2-2,TRBV19,CASSISSGRTTGELFF,TGTGCCAGTAGTATCTCTAGCGGGAGAACCACCGGGGAGCTGTTTTTT
TRBD1,TRBJ2-7,TRBV2,CASTDRVVGEQYF,TGTGCCAGCACCGACAGGGTCGTTGGCGAGCAGTACTTC
TRBD1,TRBJ2-1,TRBV24-1,CATSDPGQGLYNEQFF,TGTGCCACCAGTGATCCGGGACAGGGGCTCTACAATGAGCAGTTCTTC
TRBD1,TRBJ2-2,TRBV2,CASSARTGGSGELFF,TGTGCCAGCAGTGCCCGGACAGGGGGCTCCGGGGAGCTGTTTTTT